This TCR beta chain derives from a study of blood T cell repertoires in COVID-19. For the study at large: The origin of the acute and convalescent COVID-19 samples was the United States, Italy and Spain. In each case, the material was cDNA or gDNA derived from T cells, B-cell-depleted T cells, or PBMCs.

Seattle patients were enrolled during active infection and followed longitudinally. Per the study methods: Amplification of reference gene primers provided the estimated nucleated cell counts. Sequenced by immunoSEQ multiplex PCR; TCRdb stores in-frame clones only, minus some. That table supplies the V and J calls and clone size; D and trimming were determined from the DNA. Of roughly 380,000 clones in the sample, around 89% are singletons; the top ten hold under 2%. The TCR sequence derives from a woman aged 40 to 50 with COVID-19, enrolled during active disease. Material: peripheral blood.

The DNA of the CDR3 is TGTGCCAGCAGCGAGGCCGCGAACACCTATGGCTACACCTTC. Its protein product is CASSEAANTYGYTF. The chain has TRBV7-2 and TRBJ1-2, with D hard to call. CDR3 length equals 14 residues. CDR1 and CDR2 from the germline V gene are SGHTA and FQGNSA. The V gene lost 5 bases and the J gene lost 4 bases, with 14 bases spanning the gap.